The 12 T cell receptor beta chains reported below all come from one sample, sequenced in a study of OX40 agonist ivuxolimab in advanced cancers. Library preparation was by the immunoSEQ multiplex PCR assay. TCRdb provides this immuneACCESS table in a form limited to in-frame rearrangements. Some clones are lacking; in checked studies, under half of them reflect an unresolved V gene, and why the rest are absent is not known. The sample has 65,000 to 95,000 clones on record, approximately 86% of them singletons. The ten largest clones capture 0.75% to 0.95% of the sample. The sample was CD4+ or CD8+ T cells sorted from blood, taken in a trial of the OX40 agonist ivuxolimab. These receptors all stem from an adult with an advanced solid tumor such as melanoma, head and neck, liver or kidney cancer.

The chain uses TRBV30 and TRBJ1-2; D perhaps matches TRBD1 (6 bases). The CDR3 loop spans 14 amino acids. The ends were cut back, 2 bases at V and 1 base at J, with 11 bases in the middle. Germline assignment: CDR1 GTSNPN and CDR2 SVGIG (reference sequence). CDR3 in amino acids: CAWSHPRGNYGYTF. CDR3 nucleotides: TGTGCCTGGAGTCATCCCAGGGGTAACTATGGCTACACCTTC.

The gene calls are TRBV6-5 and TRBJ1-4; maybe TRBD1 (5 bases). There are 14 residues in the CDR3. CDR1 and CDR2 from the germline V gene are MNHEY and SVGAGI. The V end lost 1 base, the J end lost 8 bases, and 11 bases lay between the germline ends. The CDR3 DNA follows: TGTGCCAGCAGTTACTTCCGGGGCAGCGAAAAACTGTTTTTT. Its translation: CASSYFRGSEKLFF.

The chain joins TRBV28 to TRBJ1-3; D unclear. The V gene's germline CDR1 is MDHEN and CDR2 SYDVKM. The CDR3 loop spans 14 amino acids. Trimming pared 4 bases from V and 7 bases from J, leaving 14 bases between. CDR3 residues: CASSSTPLRNTIYF. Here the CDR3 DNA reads TGTGCCAGCAGTTCAACACCTCTGCGGAACACCATATATTTT.

CDR3 in DNA: TGTGCCAGCAGCTTAGAGGCCAATATGAACACTGAAGCTTTCTTT. Its protein product is CASSLEANMNTEAFF. V usage is TRBV7-2 and J usage is TRBJ1-1; D unclear. V lost 1 base and J lost 0, with 9 bases in between. CDR1 is SGHTA, CDR2 FQGNSA, per germline. The CDR3 has 15 residues.

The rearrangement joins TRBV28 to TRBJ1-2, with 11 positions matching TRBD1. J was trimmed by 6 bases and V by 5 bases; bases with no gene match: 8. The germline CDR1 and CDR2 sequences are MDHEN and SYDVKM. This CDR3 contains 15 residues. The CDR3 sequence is CASSTIAGQGDGYTF. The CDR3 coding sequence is TGTGCCAGCAGTACAATAGCGGGACAGGGGGATGGCTACACCTTC.

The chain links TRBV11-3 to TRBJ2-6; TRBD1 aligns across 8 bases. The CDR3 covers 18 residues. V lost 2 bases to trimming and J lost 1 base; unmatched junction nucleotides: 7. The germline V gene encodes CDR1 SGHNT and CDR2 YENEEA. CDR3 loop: CASSLKGQVGSGANVLTF. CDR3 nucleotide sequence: TGTGCCAGCAGCTTAAAGGGACAGGTGGGTTCTGGGGCCAACGTCCTGACTTTC.

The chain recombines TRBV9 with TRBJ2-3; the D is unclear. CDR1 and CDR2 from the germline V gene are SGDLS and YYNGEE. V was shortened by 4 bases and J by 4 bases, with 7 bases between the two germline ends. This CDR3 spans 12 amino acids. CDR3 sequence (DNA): TGTGCCAGCAGCACCTGGTCAGATACGCAGTATTTT. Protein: CASSTWSDTQYF.

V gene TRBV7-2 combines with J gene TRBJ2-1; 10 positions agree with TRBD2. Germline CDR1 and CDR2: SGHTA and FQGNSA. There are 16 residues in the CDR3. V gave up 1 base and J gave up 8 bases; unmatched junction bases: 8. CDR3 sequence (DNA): TGTGCCAGCAGCTTAGTATCTAGCGGGAGCGCGGATGAGCAGTTCTTC. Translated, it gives CASSLVSSGSADEQFF.

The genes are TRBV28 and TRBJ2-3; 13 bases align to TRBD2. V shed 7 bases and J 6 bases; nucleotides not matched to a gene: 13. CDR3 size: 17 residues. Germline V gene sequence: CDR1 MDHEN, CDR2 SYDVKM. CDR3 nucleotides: TGTGCCAGCACCTCTCCGAAACTAGCGGGAGGGCGGGATACGCAGTATTTT. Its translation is CASTSPKLAGGRDTQYF.

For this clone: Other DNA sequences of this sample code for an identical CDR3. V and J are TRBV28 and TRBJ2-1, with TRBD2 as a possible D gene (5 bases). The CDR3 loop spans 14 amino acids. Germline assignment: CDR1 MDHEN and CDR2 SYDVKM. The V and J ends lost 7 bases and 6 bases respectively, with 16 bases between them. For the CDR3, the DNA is TGTGCCAGCAACTCGCGGGTCTTTTTCAATGAGCAGTTCTTC. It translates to CASNSRVFFNEQFF.

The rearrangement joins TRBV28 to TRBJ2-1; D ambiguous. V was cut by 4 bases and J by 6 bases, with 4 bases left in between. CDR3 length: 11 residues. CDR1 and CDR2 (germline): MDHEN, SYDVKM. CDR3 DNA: TGTGCCAGCAGTTACCCCAATGAGCAGTTCTTC. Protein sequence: CASSYPNEQFF.

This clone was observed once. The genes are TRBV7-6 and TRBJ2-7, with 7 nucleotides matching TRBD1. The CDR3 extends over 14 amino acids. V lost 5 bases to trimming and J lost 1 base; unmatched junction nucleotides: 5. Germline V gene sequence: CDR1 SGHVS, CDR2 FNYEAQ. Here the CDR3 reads CASSTRQGSYEQYF. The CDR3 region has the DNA TGTGCCAGCAGCACCCGACAGGGATCCTACGAGCAGTACTTC.